This TCR beta chain was captured in a study of shared clonotypes between healthy human individuals. Study information: Every donor yielded three CD4 naive, three CD4 memory, two CD8 naive and one CD8 memory plate.

Note on this clone: The antigen remains unidentified.

Using immunoSEQ multiplex PCR, the repertoire was profiled, and TCRdb retains in-frame clones only, with some absent. Of 1 million to 1.3 million clones listed, 78% were seen once; the top ten hold around 0.61%. Whole-study results and caveats: Across a handful of donors, naive CD4 shared roughly 5%, naive CD8 over 3%, memory CD4 approximately 2.5%, memory CD8 about 0.38%. The low donor count limited represented genetic and exposure-history diversity.

The origin of this receptor is a man aged 18 to 30 in good health. Some clones in this sample may be carry-over from other donors' samples. Sequenced sample: memory CD4+ T cells from PBMCs. Subset: CD45RA-negative fraction.

As DNA, the CDR3 is TGTGCCAGCAGCCGGGCCGGGACTATCAATGAGCAGTTCTTC. It codes for CASSRAGTINEQFF. The chain has TRBV28 and TRBJ2-1, with TRBD2 matching over 7 bases. This CDR3 is built from 14 residues. The J segment lost 6 bases and the V segment lost 6 bases, leaving 8 bases of the junction unmatched. Germline V CDR1 and CDR2: MDHEN, SYDVKM.